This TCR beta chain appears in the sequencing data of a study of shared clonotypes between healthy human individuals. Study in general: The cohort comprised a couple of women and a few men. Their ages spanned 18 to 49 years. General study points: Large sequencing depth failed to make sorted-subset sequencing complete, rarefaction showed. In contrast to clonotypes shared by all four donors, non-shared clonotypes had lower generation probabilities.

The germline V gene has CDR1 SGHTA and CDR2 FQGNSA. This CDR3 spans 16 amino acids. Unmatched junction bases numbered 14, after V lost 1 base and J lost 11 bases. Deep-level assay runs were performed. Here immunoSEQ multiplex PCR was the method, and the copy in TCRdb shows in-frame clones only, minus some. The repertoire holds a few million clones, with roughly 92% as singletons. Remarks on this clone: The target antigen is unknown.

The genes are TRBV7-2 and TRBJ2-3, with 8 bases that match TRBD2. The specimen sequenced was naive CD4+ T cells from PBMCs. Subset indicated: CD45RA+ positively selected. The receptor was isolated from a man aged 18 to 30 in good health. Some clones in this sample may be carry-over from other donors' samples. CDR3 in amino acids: CASSLVDQASGLLQYF. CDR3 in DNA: TGTGCCAGCAGCTTAGTGGATCAGGCTAGCGGGCTCCTGCAGTATTTT.